This TCR beta chain was documented in a study of shared clonotypes between healthy human individuals. Germline V gives CDR1 MNHEY, CDR2 SMNVEV (reference sequence). The length of the CDR3 is 14 residues. Trimming pared 4 bases from V and 2 bases from J, leaving 12 bases between. A remark on this clone: The same CDR3 is also encoded by other DNA sequences in this sample.

The table came from immunoSEQ multiplex PCR; TCRdb's copy has only in-frame clones and leaves some out. Among around 2,000,000 clones listed, 85% to 95% were seen once. Terminally differentiated effector memory CD45RA+ cells were excluded from the naive CD8 cells, which were CD45RO-negative and positively selected for CCR7. The donors were all Caucasian adults (living in Nashville, Tennessee). This chain joins TRBV27 and TRBJ2-7; possibly TRBD1 for D (6 bases). Sequencing was performed on naive CD8+ T cells sorted from blood. The clonotype comes from a man between 18 and 29 years old in good health. The CDR3 is CASSSYRVAYEQYF. The DNA of the CDR3 is TGTGCCAGCAGTTCCTACAGGGTGGCCTACGAGCAGTACTTC.